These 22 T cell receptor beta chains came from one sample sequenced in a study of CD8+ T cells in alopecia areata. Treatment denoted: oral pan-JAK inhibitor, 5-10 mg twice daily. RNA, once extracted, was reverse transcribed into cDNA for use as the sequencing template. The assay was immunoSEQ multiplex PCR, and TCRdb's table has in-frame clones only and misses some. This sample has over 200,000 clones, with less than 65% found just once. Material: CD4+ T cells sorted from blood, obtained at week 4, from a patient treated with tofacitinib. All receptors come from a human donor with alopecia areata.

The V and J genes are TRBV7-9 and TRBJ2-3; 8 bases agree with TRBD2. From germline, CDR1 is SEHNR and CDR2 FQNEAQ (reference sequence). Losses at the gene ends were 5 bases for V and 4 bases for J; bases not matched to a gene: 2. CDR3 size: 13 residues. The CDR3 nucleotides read TGTGCCAGCAGCCCGGGGGGGCCAGATACGCAGTATTTT. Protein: CASSPGGPDTQYF.

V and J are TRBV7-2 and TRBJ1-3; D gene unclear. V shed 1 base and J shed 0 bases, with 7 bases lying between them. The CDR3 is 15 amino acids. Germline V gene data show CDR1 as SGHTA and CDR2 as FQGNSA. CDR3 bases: TGTGCCAGCAGCTTAGTTGGGGTCTCTGGAAACACCATATATTTT. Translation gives CASSLVGVSGNTIYF.

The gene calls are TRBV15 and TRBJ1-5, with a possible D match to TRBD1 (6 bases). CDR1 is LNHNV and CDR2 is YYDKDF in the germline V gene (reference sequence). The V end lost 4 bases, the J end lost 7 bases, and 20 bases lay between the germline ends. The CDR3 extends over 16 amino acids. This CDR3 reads CATSKGKGGTKQPQHF. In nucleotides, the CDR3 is TGTGCCACCAGCAAAGGTAAAGGGGGAACCAAGCAGCCCCAGCATTTT.

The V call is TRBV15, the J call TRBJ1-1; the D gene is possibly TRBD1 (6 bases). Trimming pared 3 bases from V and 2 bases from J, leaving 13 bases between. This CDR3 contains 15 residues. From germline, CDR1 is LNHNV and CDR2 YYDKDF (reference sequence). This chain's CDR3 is CATSRVDRINTEAFF. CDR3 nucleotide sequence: TGTGCCACCAGCAGGGTTGACAGGATAAACACTGAAGCTTTCTTT. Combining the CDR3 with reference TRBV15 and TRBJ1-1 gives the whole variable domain DAMVIQNPRYQVTQFGKPVTLSCSQTLNHNVMYWYQQKSSQAPKLLFHYYDKDFNNEADTPDNFQSRRPNTSFCFLDIRSPGLGDTAMYLCATSRVDRINTEAFFGQGTRLTVV.

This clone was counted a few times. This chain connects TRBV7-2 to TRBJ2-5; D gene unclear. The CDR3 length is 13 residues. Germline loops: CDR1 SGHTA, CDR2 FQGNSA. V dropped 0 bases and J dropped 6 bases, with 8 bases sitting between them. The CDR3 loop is CASSLAQVQTQYF. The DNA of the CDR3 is TGTGCCAGCAGCTTAGCGCAAGTACAGACCCAGTACTTC.

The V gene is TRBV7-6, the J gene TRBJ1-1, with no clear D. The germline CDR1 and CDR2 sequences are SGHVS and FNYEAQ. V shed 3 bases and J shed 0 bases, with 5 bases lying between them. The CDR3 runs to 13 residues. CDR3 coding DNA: TGTGCCAGCAGCTTCGAAATGAACACTGAAGCTTTCTTT. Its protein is CASSFEMNTEAFF.

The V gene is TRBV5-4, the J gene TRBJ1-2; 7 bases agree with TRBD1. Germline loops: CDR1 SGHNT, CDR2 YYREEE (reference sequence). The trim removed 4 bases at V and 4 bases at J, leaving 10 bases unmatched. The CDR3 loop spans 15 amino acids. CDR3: CASSPRAGGIYGYTF. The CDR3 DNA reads TGTGCCAGCAGCCCTAGGGCAGGGGGTATCTATGGCTACACCTTC.

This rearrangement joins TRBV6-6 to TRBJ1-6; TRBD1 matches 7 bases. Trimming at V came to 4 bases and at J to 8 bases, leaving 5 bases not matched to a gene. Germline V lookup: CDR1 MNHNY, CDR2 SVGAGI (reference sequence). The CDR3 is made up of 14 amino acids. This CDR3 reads CASSSTGDDSPLHF. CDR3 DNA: TGTGCCAGCAGTTCAACAGGGGATGATTCACCCCTCCACTTT.

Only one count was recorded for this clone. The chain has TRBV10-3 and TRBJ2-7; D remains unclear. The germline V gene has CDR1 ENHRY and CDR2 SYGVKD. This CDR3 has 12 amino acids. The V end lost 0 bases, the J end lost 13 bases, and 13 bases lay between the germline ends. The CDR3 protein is CAISESFGNPYF. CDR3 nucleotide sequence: TGTGCCATCAGTGAGTCGTTCGGCAATCCTTACTTC.

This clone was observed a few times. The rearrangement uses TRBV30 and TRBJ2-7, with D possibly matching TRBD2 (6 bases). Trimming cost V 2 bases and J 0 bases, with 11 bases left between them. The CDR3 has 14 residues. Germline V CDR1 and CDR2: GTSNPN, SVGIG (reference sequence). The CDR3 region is CAWSNGGFSYEQYF. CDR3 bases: TGTGCCTGGAGTAACGGGGGATTCTCCTACGAGCAGTACTTC.

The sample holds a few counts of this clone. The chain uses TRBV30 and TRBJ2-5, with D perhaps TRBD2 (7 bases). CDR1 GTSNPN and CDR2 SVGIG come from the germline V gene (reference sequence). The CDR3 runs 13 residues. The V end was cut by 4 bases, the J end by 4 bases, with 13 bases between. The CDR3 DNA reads TGTGCCTGGAAGGCGGGGGCACGAGAGACCCAGTACTTC. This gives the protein CAWKAGARETQYF.

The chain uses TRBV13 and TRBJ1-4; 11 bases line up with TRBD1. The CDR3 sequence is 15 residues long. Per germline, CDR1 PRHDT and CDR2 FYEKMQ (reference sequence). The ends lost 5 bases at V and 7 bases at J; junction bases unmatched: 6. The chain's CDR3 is CASSIRGTGGEKLFF. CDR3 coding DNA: TGTGCCAGCAGCATACGCGGGACAGGGGGTGAAAAACTGTTTTTT.

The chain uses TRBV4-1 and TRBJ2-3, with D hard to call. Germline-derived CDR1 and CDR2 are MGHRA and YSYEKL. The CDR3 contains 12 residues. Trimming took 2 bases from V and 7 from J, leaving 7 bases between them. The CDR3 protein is CASSQNWNTQYF. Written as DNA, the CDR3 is TGCGCCAGCAGCCAAAACTGGAATACGCAGTATTTT.

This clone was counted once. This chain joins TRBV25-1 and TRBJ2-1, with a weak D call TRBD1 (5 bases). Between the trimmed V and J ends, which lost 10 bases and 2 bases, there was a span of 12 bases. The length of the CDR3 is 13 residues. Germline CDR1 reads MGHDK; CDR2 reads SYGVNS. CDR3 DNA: TGTGCCACGACAGCTGGCCCCTACAATGAGCAGTTCTTC. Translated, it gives CATTAGPYNEQFF.

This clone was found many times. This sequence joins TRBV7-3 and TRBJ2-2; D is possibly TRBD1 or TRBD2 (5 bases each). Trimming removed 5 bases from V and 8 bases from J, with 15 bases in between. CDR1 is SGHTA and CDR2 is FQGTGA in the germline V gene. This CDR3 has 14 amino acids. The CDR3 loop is CASSPQYGAGELFF. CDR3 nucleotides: TGTGCCAGCAGCCCCCAGTACGGGGCAGGGGAGCTGTTTTTT. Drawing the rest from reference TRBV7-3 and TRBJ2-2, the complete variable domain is GAGVSQTPSNKVTEKGKYVELRCDPISGHTALYWYRQSLGQGPEFLIYFQGTGAADDSGLPNDRFFAVRPEGSVSTLKIQRTERGDSAVYLCASSPQYGAGELFFGEGSRLTVL.

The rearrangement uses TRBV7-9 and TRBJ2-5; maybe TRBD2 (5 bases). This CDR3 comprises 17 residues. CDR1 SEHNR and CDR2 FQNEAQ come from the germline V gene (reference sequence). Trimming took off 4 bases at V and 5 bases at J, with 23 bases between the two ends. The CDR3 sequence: CASSSRSSVGIRETQYF. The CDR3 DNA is TGTGCCAGCAGCTCCCGATCGTCGGTCGGGATAAGGGAGACCCAGTACTTC.

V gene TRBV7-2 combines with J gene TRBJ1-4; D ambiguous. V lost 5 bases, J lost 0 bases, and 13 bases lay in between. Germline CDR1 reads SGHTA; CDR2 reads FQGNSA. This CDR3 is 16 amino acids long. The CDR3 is CASSVGSSATNEKLFF. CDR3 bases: TGTGCCAGCAGCGTGGGCAGCTCTGCAACTAATGAAAAACTGTTTTTT. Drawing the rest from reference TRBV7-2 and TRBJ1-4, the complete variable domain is GAGVSQSPSNKVTEKGKDVELRCDPISGHTALYWYRQSLGQGLEFLIYFQGNSAPDKSGLPSDRFSAERTGGSVSTLTIQRTQQEDSAVYLCASSVGSSATNEKLFFGSGTQLSVL.

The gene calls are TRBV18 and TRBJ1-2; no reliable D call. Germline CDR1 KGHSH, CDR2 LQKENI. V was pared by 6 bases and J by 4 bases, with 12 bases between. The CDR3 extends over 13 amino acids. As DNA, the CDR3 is TGTGCCAGCTCCCCTGACACGGCCTATGGCTACACCTTC. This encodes CASSPDTAYGYTF.

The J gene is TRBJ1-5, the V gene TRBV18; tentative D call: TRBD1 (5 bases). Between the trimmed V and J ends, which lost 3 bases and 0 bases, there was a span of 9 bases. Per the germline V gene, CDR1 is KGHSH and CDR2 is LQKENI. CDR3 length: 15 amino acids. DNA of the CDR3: TGTGCCAGCTCACCCCGACAGATTAGCAATCAGCCCCAGCATTTT. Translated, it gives CASSPRQISNQPQHF.

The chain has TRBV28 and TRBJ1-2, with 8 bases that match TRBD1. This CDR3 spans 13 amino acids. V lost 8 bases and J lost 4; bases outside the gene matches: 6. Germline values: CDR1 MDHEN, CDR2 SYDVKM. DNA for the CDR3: TGTGCCAGCCGCCGCCAGGGGGCCTATGGCTACACCTTC. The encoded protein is CASRRQGAYGYTF.

CDR3 protein: CASRIPGDNYGYTF. CDR3 bases: TGTGCCAGCAGGATTCCGGGAGATAACTATGGCTACACCTTC. The gene calls are TRBV7-8 and TRBJ1-2, with unresolved D. This CDR3 contains 14 residues. The germline V gene encodes CDR1 SGHVS and CDR2 FQNEAQ. Trimming shortened V by 6 bases and J by 1 base, and 12 bases separated the two germline ends.

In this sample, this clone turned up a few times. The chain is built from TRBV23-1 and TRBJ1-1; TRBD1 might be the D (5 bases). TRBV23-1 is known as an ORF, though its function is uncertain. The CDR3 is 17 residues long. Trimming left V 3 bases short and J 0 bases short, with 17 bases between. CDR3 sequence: CASSHLGVERMNTEAFF. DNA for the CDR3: TGCGCCAGCAGTCATTTAGGGGTAGAGCGGATGAACACTGAAGCTTTCTTT.